The clone carrying this T cell receptor beta chain was detected once. Looked up from germline, CDR1 is LNHDA and CDR2 is SQIVND (reference sequence). V was trimmed by 0 bases and J by 1 base, leaving 7 bases between them. This CDR3 is built from 15 residues. Some clones are missing from TCRdb's copy, which holds only in-frame ones; the method was immunoSEQ multiplex PCR. This sample has approximately 470,000 clones, with 65% to 85% found just once. The sample comes from a study of shared clonotypes between healthy human individuals. This sequence joins TRBV19 and TRBJ1-5, with D perhaps matching TRBD1 (5 bases). The receptor was isolated from a woman in her thirties or forties in good health. Some clones in this sample may be carry-over from other donors' samples. Specimen: PBMCs. CDR3 sequence (DNA): TGTGCCAGTAGTATAGACAGGGCCAGCAATCAGCCCCAGCATTTT. This codes for CASSIDRASNQPQHF.